These 18 T cell receptor beta chains share one sample of origin, sequenced in a study of spatial heterogeneity in lung cancer. MiXCR was run by TCRdb on the 5' RACE reads, yielding one entry per CDR3 protein. The sample carries under 100,000 distinct CDR3 sequences, about 9.4% recorded once. Time point denoted: sample taken at primary tumor resection. Sequencing was performed on whole RNA extracted from tumor and nontumor lung tissue, or from frozen PBMC, and the material was left unsorted. The source material was PBMCs, sampled at surgery. Receptor source: a male donor with early-stage non-small cell lung cancer.

Comments on this clonotype: This sequence may be a read error, since a much larger clone differs from it by one base. The J gene is TRBJ2-3, the V gene TRBV27; D gene unclear. Germline values: CDR1 MNHEY, CDR2 SMNVEV (reference sequence). The V end was cut by 6 bases, the J end by 0 bases, with 13 bases between. The CDR3 spans 15 residues. The CDR3 nucleotides are TGTGCCAGCAGGATCGACGGTACTAGCACAGATACGCAGTATTTT. It encodes CASRIDGTSTDTQYF.

This clonotype was observed at least ten times. The rearrangement joins TRBV5-6 to TRBJ2-7; 10 positions agree with TRBD2. Trimming removed 5 bases from V and 2 bases from J; junction bases left unmatched: 7. There are 15 residues in the CDR3. Germline V CDR1 and CDR2: SGHDT, YYEEEE. CDR3 residues: CASSPGLALPYEQYF. Here the CDR3 DNA reads TGTGCCAGCAGTCCGGGACTAGCGCTACCCTACGAGCAGTACTTC. Full variable domain (outside the CDR3, taken from reference TRBV5-6 and TRBJ2-7): DAGVTQSPTHLIKTRGQQVTLRCSPKSGHDTVSWYQQALGQGPQFIFQYYEEEERQRGNFPDRFSGHQFPNYSSELNVNALLLGDSALYLCASSPGLALPYEQYFGPGTRLTVT.

The table lists this clonotype with many counts. The chain's CDR3 is CAWSVGGSYNEQFF. CDR3 in DNA: TGTGCCTGGAGTGTTGGGGGCTCCTACAATGAGCAGTTCTTC. The chain employs TRBV30 and TRBJ2-1; D may be TRBD1 or TRBD2 (5 bases each). Germline CDR1 and CDR2: GTSNPN and SVGIG (reference sequence). The CDR3 spans 14 residues. Trimming stripped 0 bases from V and 0 bases from J, with 6 bases between.

This clonotype was recorded a few times. J is TRBJ2-1 and V is TRBV19, with unresolved D. The CDR3 consists of 14 residues. CDR1 is LNHDA, CDR2 SQIVND, per germline (reference sequence). The germline V and J ends were trimmed by 2 bases and 1 base, with 6 bases remaining between them. This CDR3 reads CASSIWGSYNEQFF. The CDR3 DNA follows: TGTGCCAGTAGTATATGGGGATCCTACAATGAGCAGTTCTTC.

This chain connects TRBV6-2 or TRBV6-3 to TRBJ2-7; D is perhaps TRBD2 (6 bases). V was pared by 6 bases and J by 0 bases, with 9 bases between. The CDR3 totals 13 residues. Germline CDR1 is MNHEY and CDR2 is SVGEGT. The CDR3 reads CASSRGASYEQYF. The CDR3, as DNA: TGTGCCAGCAGCCGCGGGGCCTCCTACGAGCAGTACTTC.

This clonotype turned up a few times. The chain recombines TRBV29-1 with TRBJ1-1; D is ambiguous. V was shortened by 7 bases and J by 1 base, with 10 bases between the two germline ends. CDR1 and CDR2 (germline): SQVTM, ANQGSEA. The CDR3 has 12 amino acids. The CDR3 DNA follows: TGCAGCGCTGGACGACAGAACACTGAAGCTTTCTTT. Encoded protein: CSAGRQNTEAFF.

V and J are TRBV6-1 and TRBJ2-5; TRBD2 is a possible D gene (8 bases). The V end lost 7 bases, the J end lost 4 bases, and 19 bases lay between the germline ends. CDR3 length: 15 residues. Germline lookup yields CDR1 MNHNS and CDR2 SASEGT. CDR3 sequence reads: CASNRGSGVSETQYF. The CDR3 nucleotides are TGTGCCAGCAACAGGGGTAGCGGGGTTTCAGAGACCCAGTACTTC.

This clonotype was recorded many times. This chain connects TRBV7-2 to TRBJ2-7; 15 positions agree with TRBD2. The CDR3 spans 19 residues. CDR1 and CDR2 from the germline V gene are SGHTA and FQGNSA. Trimming removed 3 bases from V and 2 bases from J; junction bases left unmatched: 11. The CDR3, as DNA: TGTGCCAGCAGCTTCCGATACTCCCGGACTAGCGGGGGGGCCTACGAGCAGTACTTC. As protein: CASSFRYSRTSGGAYEQYF.

This clonotype was observed many times. The rearrangement links TRBV29-1 to TRBJ2-5; D gene uncertain. The CDR3 sequence is 12 residues long. Germline V CDR1 and CDR2: SQVTM, ANQGSEA. The V end lost 7 bases, the J end lost 4 bases, and 13 bases lay between the germline ends. CDR3 loop: CSGQLLGETQYF. CDR3 nucleotides: TGCAGCGGGCAGTTGCTGGGAGAGACCCAGTACTTC. The variable domain in full, with the rest retrieved from reference TRBV29-1 and TRBJ2-5, is SAVISQKPSRDICQRGTSLTIQCQVDSQVTMMFWYRQQPGQSLTLIATANQGSEATYESGFVIDKFPISRPNLTFSTLTVSNMSPEDSSIYLCSGQLLGETQYFGPGTRLLVL.

On this clonotype: This may come from a read error, since a much larger clone is one base off. DNA of the CDR3: TGTGCCAGCAGCTTAAGGAAGAACACTGAAGCTTTCTTT. Its protein is CASSLRKNTEAFF. This chain links TRBV7-8 with TRBJ1-1; D remains ambiguous. V lost 2 bases and J lost 1, with 5 bases in between. The germline V gene has CDR1 SGHVS and CDR2 FQNEAQ. The CDR3 has 13 amino acids.

This clonotype was counted at least ten times. J is TRBJ2-7 and V is TRBV28; tentatively, D is TRBD1 (5 bases). This CDR3 has 14 amino acids. Germline CDR1 and CDR2: MDHEN and SYDVKM. V lost 4 bases to trimming and J lost 3 bases, with 13 bases between them. This CDR3 reads CASSSPGIIYEQYF. The CDR3 DNA reads TGTGCCAGCAGTTCACCAGGGATTATCTACGAGCAGTACTTC.

This clonotype showed up many times. The chain is built from TRBV5-4 and TRBJ2-5; perhaps TRBD1 as D (6 bases). This CDR3 has 16 amino acids. In germline, CDR1 is SGHNT, CDR2 YYREEE (reference sequence). V was cut by 0 bases and J by 1 base, with 13 bases left in between. The CDR3 spells CASSLAGTRFQETQYF. Here the CDR3 DNA reads TGTGCCAGCAGCTTGGCCGGGACACGTTTCCAAGAGACCCAGTACTTC.

This clonotype has more than one count but fewer than ten. This chain links TRBV6-2 or TRBV6-3 with TRBJ1-5, with unresolved D. Germline CDR1 MNHEY, CDR2 SVGEGT. The V gene lost 2 bases and the J gene lost 9 bases, with 14 bases spanning the gap. The CDR3 contains 14 residues. Here the CDR3 reads CASSYPNLGRPQHF. CDR3 DNA: TGTGCCAGCAGTTACCCAAATCTTGGTCGGCCCCAGCATTTT.

V and J are TRBV28 and TRBJ2-7; 11 positions match TRBD2. The CDR3 is 14 amino acids. Looked up from germline, CDR1 is MDHEN and CDR2 is SYDVKM. The V and J ends lost 5 bases and 5 bases, in that order; junction bases with no gene match: 5. Here the CDR3 DNA reads TGTGCCAGCAGTACCAATAGCGGGGGGGACGAGCAGTACTTC. Translating it yields CASSTNSGGDEQYF.

This clonotype was recorded many times. The chain has TRBV5-1 and TRBJ2-7, with D perhaps given as TRBD1 or TRBD2 (5 bases each). Trimming took off 8 bases at V and 0 bases at J, with 15 bases between the two ends. Germline CDR1 SGHRS, CDR2 YFSETQ. This CDR3 region has 14 residues. The CDR3 DNA reads TGCGCCAGTACCCGGGACCCAAGCTCCTACGAGCAGTACTTC. Translation gives CASTRDPSSYEQYF.

The table lists this clonotype with a few counts. V gene TRBV5-1 combines with J gene TRBJ1-2; D not resolved. CDR1 is SGHRS, CDR2 YFSETQ, per germline. CDR3 length: 13 amino acids. The V and J ends lost 3 bases and 4 bases respectively, with 10 bases between them. The CDR3 sequence: CASSSVLTYGYTF. CDR3 nucleotides: TGCGCCAGCAGCTCGGTACTGACCTATGGCTACACCTTC. The variable domain in full, completed from reference TRBV5-1 and TRBJ1-2, reads KAGVTQTPRYLIKTRGQQVTLSCSPISGHRSVSWYQQTPGQGLQFLFEYFSETQRNKGNFPGRFSGRQFSNSRSEMNVSTLELGDSALYLCASSSVLTYGYTFGSGTRLTVV.

This chain uses TRBV12-3 or TRBV12-4 with TRBJ2-1; 7 nucleotides match TRBD1. The CDR3 length is 14 residues. V lost 5 bases, J lost 7 bases, and 8 bases stayed unmatched. CDR3 region: CASSLDGTVNEQFF. Here the CDR3 DNA reads TGTGCCAGCAGTCTAGATGGGACAGTAAATGAGCAGTTCTTC.

This clonotype was seen a single time. Given a much more abundant clone one base away, this may be a read error. The genes are TRBV24-1 and TRBJ1-1; D call uncertain. CDR1 and CDR2 from the germline V gene are KGHDR and SFDVKD. The CDR3 sequence is 12 residues long. The CDR3 DNA follows: TGTGCCACCAGAGATTATGGCACTGAAGCTTTCTTT. It codes for CATRDYGTEAFF.